This TCR beta chain emerged from a study of molecular identifiers for immune sequencing clone quantification. With regard to this clonotype: This may stem from a read error, because a much larger clone lies one nucleotide away.

MiXCR, run by TCRdb on the PCR reads, gives a single entry per CDR3 protein. The sample shows around 470,000 distinct CDR3 sequences, 20% to 25% of them seen only once. This CDR3 region has 14 residues. CDR1 and CDR2 (germline): SQVTM, ANQGSEA. This sequence joins TRBV29-1 and TRBJ2-6; D unclear. The specimen sequenced was naive CD8+ T cells from blood, with Jurkat cell RNA spiked in. Subset meaning: FACS-sorted CD8+CD4-CCR7+CD45RA+ naive T cells. This TCR derives from a human donor in good health. Some libraries in this study had Jurkat cell RNA spiked in. The CDR3 sequence is CSVVEFSGVNVLTF. Here the CDR3 DNA reads TGCAGCGTTGTGGAGTTCTCTGGGGTCAACGTCCTGACTTTC. Full variable domain (remainder filled in from reference TRBV29-1 and TRBJ2-6): SAVISQKPSRDICQRGTSLTIQCQVDSQVTMMFWYRQQPGQSLTLIATANQGSEATYESGFVIDKFPISRPNLTFSTLTVSNMSPEDSSIYLCSVVEFSGVNVLTFGAGSRLTVL.